The 20 T cell receptor beta chains below all came from one sample that was sequenced in a study of OX40 agonist ivuxolimab in advanced cancers. Method: immunoSEQ multiplex PCR; TCRdb's copy keeps in-frame clones and lacks some. The repertoire holds 60,000 to 85,000 clones, with more than 60% as singletons. The sequenced sample was CD4+ or CD8+ T cells sorted from blood, obtained in a trial of the OX40 agonist ivuxolimab. These receptors came from an adult with an advanced solid tumor such as melanoma, head and neck, liver or kidney cancer.

The rearrangement joins TRBV18 to TRBJ1-3; D not certain. CDR1 and CDR2 (germline): KGHSH, LQKENI. Trimming left V 8 bases short and J 4 bases short, with 12 bases between. This CDR3 spans 13 amino acids. The CDR3 spells CASQTPGGNTIYF. The CDR3 nucleotides are TGTGCCAGCCAGACACCGGGGGGAAACACCATATATTTT.

This clone rates as medium-sized. The chain joins TRBV19 to TRBJ2-5; D may be TRBD1 (5 bases). The CDR3 has 15 amino acids. Per germline, CDR1 LNHDA and CDR2 SQIVND (reference sequence). Trimming took off 4 bases at V and 6 bases at J, with 18 bases between the two ends. The chain's CDR3 is CASSTEDRLEQTQYF. In nucleotides, the CDR3 is TGTGCCAGTAGTACGGAAGACAGATTGGAACAGACCCAGTACTTC. Variable domain in full (rest from reference TRBV19 and TRBJ2-5): DGGITQSPKYLFRKEGQNVTLSCEQNLNHDAMYWYRQDPGQGLRLIYYSQIVNDFQKGDIAEGYSVSREKKESFPLTVTSAQKNPTAFYLCASSTEDRLEQTQYFGPGTRLLVL.

The V gene is TRBV7-9, the J gene TRBJ1-1; no clear D gene. The CDR3 totals 14 residues. Germline V gene sequence: CDR1 SEHNR, CDR2 FQNEAQ (reference sequence). The V end was cut by 5 bases, the J end by 4 bases, with 14 bases between. The CDR3 DNA follows: TGTGCCAGCAGCCAAACCGGATTGATCACTGAAGCTTTCTTT. It is translated as CASSQTGLITEAFF.

V usage is TRBV18 and J usage is TRBJ2-1; 16 nucleotides line up with TRBD2. The junction had 7 bases not matched to a gene; V was cut back by 5 bases and J by 9 bases. Germline V gives CDR1 KGHSH, CDR2 LQKENI. CDR3 length equals 16 residues. This CDR3 reads CASSTGTSGGASEQFF. Here the CDR3 DNA reads TGTGCCAGCTCAACCGGGACTAGCGGGGGGGCTTCTGAGCAGTTCTTC.

V is TRBV7-3 and J is TRBJ2-1; 13 positions agree with TRBD2. The CDR3 has 16 amino acids. Trimming took 5 bases from V and 8 from J; bases not matched to a gene: 9. The V gene's germline CDR1 is SGHTA and CDR2 FQGTGA. CDR3 protein: CASSPTSGRAGHEQFF. DNA for the CDR3: TGTGCCAGCAGCCCAACTAGCGGGAGGGCCGGCCATGAGCAGTTCTTC.

V and J are TRBV6-5 and TRBJ2-2; no clear D. V was clipped by 0 bases and J by 4 bases, with 6 bases between them. CDR3 length equals 14 residues. Per germline, CDR1 MNHEY and CDR2 SVGAGI. CDR3 sequence (DNA): TGTGCCAGCAGTTACTCGATAGCCACCGGGGAGCTGTTTTTT. This sequence encodes CASSYSIATGELFF.

This clone was detected a few times. The rearrangement links TRBV6-6 to TRBJ2-1; a weak D match, TRBD1 (6 bases). V gave up 2 bases and J gave up 6 bases, with 8 bases separating them. Germline V gene lookup returns CDR1 MNHNY and CDR2 SVGAGI (reference sequence). The CDR3 has 13 residues. The CDR3 here is CASSYDRTNEQFF. Here the CDR3 DNA reads TGTGCCAGCAGTTACGACAGGACCAATGAGCAGTTCTTC.

The chain employs TRBV6-5 and TRBJ1-5, with TRBD1 as a possible D gene (5 bases). This CDR3 contains 13 residues. Trimming stripped 7 bases from V and 7 bases from J, with 14 bases between. Germline assignment: CDR1 MNHEY and CDR2 SVGAGI. Here the CDR3 reads CASMMGGGQPQHF. The CDR3 DNA sequence: TGTGCCAGCATGATGGGGGGAGGCCAGCCCCAGCATTTT.

This clone was seen only a few times. The rearrangement links TRBV5-1 to TRBJ2-5; possibly TRBD2 for D (6 bases). There are 14 residues in the CDR3. Trimming left V 4 bases short and J 5 bases short, with 15 bases between. The germline CDR1 and CDR2 sequences are SGHRS and YFSETQ. Here the CDR3 reads CASSTTSTSETQYF. The DNA for the CDR3 is TGCGCCAGCAGCACAACTAGCACGTCCGAGACCCAGTACTTC.

The chain links TRBV10-2 to TRBJ1-1; D remains ambiguous. This CDR3 has 13 amino acids. Trimming stripped 10 bases from V and 3 bases from J, with 15 bases between. CDR1 and CDR2 from the germline V gene are WSHSY and SAAADI. CDR3 nucleotide sequence: TGCGCCACTTCACGGGCCGGGGACACTGAAGCTTTCTTT. Translating gives CATSRAGDTEAFF.

This sequence joins TRBV2 and TRBJ2-3; 7 bases align to TRBD1. The V gene end was trimmed by 6 bases and the J gene end by 1 base; junction bases not matched to a gene: 4. This CDR3 has 14 residues. From germline, CDR1 is SNHLY and CDR2 FYNNEI. The CDR3 spells CASSFGTGTDTQYF. Written as DNA, the CDR3 is TGTGCCAGCAGCTTTGGGACAGGCACAGATACGCAGTATTTT.

The rearrangement links TRBV7-9 to TRBJ1-2; 8 bases map to TRBD1. The ends lost 5 bases at V and 4 bases at J; junction bases unmatched: 9. This CDR3 contains 15 residues. Germline V CDR1 and CDR2: SEHNR, FQNEAQ (reference sequence). CDR3 sequence: CASSREGQGGYGYTF. CDR3 nucleotides: TGTGCCAGCAGCCGGGAAGGACAGGGAGGCTATGGCTACACCTTC.

The V and J genes are TRBV6-1 and TRBJ1-2; D is unresolved. Germline V gives CDR1 MNHNS, CDR2 SASEGT. V was trimmed by 4 bases and J by 4 bases, leaving 16 bases between them. The CDR3 totals 15 residues. The CDR3 sequence is CASSAVWGFGYGYTF. The CDR3 DNA sequence: TGTGCCAGCAGTGCCGTGTGGGGTTTTGGCTATGGCTACACCTTC.

The chain is built from TRBV5-4 and TRBJ2-2, with TRBD2 matching 10 bases. Germline CDR1 reads SGHNT; CDR2 reads YYREEE (reference sequence). The CDR3 extends over 15 amino acids. After removal of 1 base from V and 7 bases from J, the junction contained 4 bases not matched to a gene. CDR3 protein: CASSLTSGMSGELFF. CDR3 coding DNA: TGTGCCAGCAGCTTGACTAGCGGGATGAGCGGGGAGCTGTTTTTT.

This rearrangement joins TRBV19 to TRBJ2-5; 7 nucleotides align to TRBD1. The closer fit of TRBJ2-7 to the DNA end suggests the J call may be wrong. Germline-derived CDR1 and CDR2 are LNHDA and SQIVND (reference sequence). The length of the CDR3 is 13 residues. The CDR3 sequence: CASSPTGANEQYF. The CDR3 DNA follows: TGTGCCAGTAGTCCCACAGGGGCGAACGAGCAGTACTTC.

In this sample, this clone turned up a few times. The genes are TRBV5-1 and TRBJ2-7; D call uncertain. V dropped 4 bases and J dropped 2 bases, with 13 bases sitting between them. Germline V lookup: CDR1 SGHRS, CDR2 YFSETQ. The CDR3 has 14 amino acids. The CDR3 nucleotides read TGCGCCAGCAGCAACCTCGGGTCCCCCTACGAGCAGTACTTC. Its protein is CASSNLGSPYEQYF.

This sequence joins TRBV2 and TRBJ1-6, with no clear D. CDR3 length equals 15 residues. Germline CDR1 and CDR2: SNHLY and FYNNEI. The V end was cut by 1 base, the J end by 13 bases, with 17 bases between. In DNA form, the CDR3 reads TGTGCCAGCAGTGAAGGGGCTGCCCCGGGAGGTCCCCTCCACTTT. This sequence encodes CASSEGAAPGGPLHF.

The V call is TRBV5-1, the J call TRBJ2-2; D is possibly TRBD1 (6 bases). The V end was cut by 4 bases, the J end by 6 bases, with 13 bases between. The CDR3 spans 14 residues. Germline V gene sequence: CDR1 SGHRS, CDR2 YFSETQ. The CDR3 loop is CASSRGQTPGELFF. CDR3 DNA: TGCGCCAGCAGCAGAGGACAGACTCCCGGGGAGCTGTTTTTT.

The chain is built from TRBV6-5 and TRBJ2-7, with 8 bases fitting TRBD1. The germline CDR1 and CDR2 sequences are MNHEY and SVGAGI. The CDR3 runs to 14 residues. V shed 5 bases, J shed 4 bases, and the junction held 7 bases outside the gene matches. The CDR3 DNA sequence: TGTGCCAGCAGTGCCGGCGACAGGGGATACGAGCAGTACTTC. It translates to CASSAGDRGYEQYF.

This chain connects TRBV7-9 to TRBJ2-3; possibly TRBD1 or TRBD2 for D (6 bases each). Trimming pared 2 bases from V and 4 bases from J, leaving 25 bases between. Per germline, CDR1 SEHNR and CDR2 FQNEAQ (reference sequence). The CDR3 loop spans 19 amino acids. The CDR3 spells CASSLFAPDPTRGPDTQYF. CDR3 coding DNA: TGTGCCAGCAGCTTATTCGCCCCAGATCCGACCCGGGGGCCAGATACGCAGTATTTT.